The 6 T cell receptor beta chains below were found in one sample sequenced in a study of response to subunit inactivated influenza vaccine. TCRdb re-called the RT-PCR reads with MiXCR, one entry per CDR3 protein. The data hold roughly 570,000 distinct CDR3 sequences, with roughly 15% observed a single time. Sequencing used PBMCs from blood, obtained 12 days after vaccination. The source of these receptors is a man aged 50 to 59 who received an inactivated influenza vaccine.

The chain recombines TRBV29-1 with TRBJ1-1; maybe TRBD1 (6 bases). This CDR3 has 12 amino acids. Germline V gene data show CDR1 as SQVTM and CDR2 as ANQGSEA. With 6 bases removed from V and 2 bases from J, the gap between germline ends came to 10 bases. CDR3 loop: CSVGQKNTEAFF. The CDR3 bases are TGCAGCGTCGGACAGAAAAACACTGAAGCTTTCTTT.

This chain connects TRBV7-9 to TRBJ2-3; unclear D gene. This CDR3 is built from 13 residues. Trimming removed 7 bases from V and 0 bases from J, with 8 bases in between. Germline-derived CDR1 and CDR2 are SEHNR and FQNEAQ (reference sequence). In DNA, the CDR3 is TGTGCCAGCATGGCTCCTAGCACAGATACGCAGTATTTT. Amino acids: CASMAPSTDTQYF.

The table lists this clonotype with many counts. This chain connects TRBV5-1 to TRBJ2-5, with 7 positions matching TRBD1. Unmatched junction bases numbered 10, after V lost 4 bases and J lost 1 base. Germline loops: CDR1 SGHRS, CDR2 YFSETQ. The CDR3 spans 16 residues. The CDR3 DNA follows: TGCGCCAGCAGCCGTGGAGTCAGACAGGGCCAAGAGACCCAGTACTTC. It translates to CASSRGVRQGQETQYF.

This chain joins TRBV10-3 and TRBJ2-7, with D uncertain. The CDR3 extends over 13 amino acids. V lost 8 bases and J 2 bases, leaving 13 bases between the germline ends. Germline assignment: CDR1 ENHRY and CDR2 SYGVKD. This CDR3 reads CAIALNRAYEQYF. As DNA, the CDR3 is TGTGCCATCGCTCTGAACAGAGCCTACGAGCAGTACTTC.

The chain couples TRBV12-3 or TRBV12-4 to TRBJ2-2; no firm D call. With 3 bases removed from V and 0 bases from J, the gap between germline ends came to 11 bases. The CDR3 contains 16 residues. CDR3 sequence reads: CASSFRAASNTGELFF. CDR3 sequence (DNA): TGTGCCAGCAGTTTTCGGGCAGCCTCGAACACCGGGGAGCTGTTTTTT.

The CDR3: CSVAGFLYNEQFF. CDR3 in DNA: TGCAGCGTTGCGGGTTTTCTTTACAATGAGCAGTTCTTC. The V and J genes are TRBV29-1 and TRBJ2-1, with no clear D. V lost 4 bases to trimming and J lost 4 bases, with 11 bases between them. The CDR3 totals 13 residues. Germline V gene sequence: CDR1 SQVTM, CDR2 ANQGSEA.